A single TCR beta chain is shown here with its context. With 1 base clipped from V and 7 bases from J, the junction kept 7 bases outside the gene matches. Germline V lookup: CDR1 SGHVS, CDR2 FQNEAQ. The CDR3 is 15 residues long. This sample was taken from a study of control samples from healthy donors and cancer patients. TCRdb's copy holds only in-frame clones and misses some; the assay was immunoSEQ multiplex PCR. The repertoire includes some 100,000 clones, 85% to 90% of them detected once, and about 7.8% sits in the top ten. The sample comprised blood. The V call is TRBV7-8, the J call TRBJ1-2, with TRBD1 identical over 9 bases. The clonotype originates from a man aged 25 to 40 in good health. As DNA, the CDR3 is TGTGCCAGCAGCTTAGAGGACAGGGGAGGAGGTGGCTACACCTTC. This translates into CASSLEDRGGGGYTF.